The entry below gives a single T cell receptor (beta chain) sequence along with its context. Antigen unknown. This sample stems from a study of cytomegalovirus exposure and HLA in healthy donors. CDR3 length equals 11 residues. Looked up from germline, CDR1 is MDHEN and CDR2 is SYDVKM. V was clipped by 8 bases and J by 1 base, with 5 bases between them. Study-level results: Published work reported that the classifier diagnosed cytomegalovirus status with high specificity and sensitivity.

It was with 60 Vbeta and 13 Jbeta primers that the PCR ran. Authors' data handling: A later analysis counted approximately 80 million unique TCR beta chains, around 11 million shared. Here immunoSEQ multiplex PCR was the method, and the copy in TCRdb shows in-frame clones only, minus some. That table gives V, J and clone size, and the DNA gave D and trimming. The sample holds 200,000 to 250,000 clones, 70% to 90% seen once. The chain links TRBV28 to TRBJ1-1; D unresolved. The TCR comes from a human donor in good health. What was sequenced was PBMCs. CDR3 DNA sequence: TGTGCCAGCCAATCGAACACTGAAGCTTTCTTT. It yields the protein CASQSNTEAFF. The full variable domain, completed using reference TRBV28 and TRBJ1-1, is DVKVTQSSRYLVKRTGEKVFLECVQDMDHENMFWYRQDPGLGLRLIYFSYDVKMKEKGDIPEGYSVSREKKERFSLILESASTNQTSMYLCASQSNTEAFFGQGTRLTVV.